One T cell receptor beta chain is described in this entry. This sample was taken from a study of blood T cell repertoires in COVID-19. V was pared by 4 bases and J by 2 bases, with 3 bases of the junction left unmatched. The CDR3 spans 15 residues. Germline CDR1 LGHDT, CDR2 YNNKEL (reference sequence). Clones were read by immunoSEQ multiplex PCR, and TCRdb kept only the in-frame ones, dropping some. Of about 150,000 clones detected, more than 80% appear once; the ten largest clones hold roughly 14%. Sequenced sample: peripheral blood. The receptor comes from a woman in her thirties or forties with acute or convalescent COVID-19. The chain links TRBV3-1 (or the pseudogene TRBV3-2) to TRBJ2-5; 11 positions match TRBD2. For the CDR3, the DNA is TGTGCCAGCAGCCGACTAGCGGGATTTCAAGAGACCCAGTACTTC. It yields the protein CASSRLAGFQETQYF.